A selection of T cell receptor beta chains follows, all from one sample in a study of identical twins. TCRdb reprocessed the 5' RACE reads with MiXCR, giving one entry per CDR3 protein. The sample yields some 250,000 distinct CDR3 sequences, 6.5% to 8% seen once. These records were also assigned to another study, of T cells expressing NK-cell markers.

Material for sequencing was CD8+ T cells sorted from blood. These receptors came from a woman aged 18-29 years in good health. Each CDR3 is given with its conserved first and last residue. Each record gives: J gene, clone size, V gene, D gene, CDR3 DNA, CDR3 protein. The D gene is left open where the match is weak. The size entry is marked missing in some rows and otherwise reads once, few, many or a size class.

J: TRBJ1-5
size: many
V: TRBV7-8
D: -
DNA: TGTGCCAGCAGCTTAGGCGGGGGTTTGGGCAATCAGCCCCAGCATTTT
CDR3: CASSLGGGLGNQPQHF

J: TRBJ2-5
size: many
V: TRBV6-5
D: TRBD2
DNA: TGTGCCAGCAGTTACTCGGGACTAGCGGGGTACCAAGAGACCCAGTACTTC
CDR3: CASSYSGLAGYQETQYF

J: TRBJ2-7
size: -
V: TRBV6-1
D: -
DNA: TGTGCCAGCAGTCTGTCCCACTCTTGGGGTTACGAGCAGTACTTC
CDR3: CASSLSHSWGYEQYF

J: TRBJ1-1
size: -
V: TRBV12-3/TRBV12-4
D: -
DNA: TGTGCCAGCAGTTTTGCCTTCGGCGAGATGAACACTGAAGCTTTCTTT
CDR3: CASSFAFGEMNTEAFF

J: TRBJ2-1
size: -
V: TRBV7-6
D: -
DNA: TGTGCCAGCAGGGGACATGGCGATGAGCAGTTCTTC
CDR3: CASRGHGDEQFF

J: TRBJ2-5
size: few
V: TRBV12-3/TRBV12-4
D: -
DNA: TGTGCCAGCAGTTTAGAGGGGCCTTGGGAGACCCAGTACTTC
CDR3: CASSLEGPWETQYF

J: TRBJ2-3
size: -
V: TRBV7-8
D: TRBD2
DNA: TGTGCCAGCAGCTTAATGCGTCTAGCGGGAGATACGCAGTATTTT
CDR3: CASSLMRLAGDTQYF

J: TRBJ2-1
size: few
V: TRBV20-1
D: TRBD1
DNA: TGCAGTGCTTTGAACCGGGACAGGGAAAATGAGCAGTTCTTC
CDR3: CSALNRDRENEQFF

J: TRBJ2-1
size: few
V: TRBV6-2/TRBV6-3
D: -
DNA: TGTGCCAGCAGAAGGGGCCTGCGGGCAAATGAGCAGTTCTTC
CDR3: CASRRGLRANEQFF

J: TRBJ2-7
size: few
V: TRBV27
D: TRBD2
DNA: TGTGCCAGCAAGGTAGCGGGAGGACCCTACGAGCAGTACTTC
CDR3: CASKVAGGPYEQYF

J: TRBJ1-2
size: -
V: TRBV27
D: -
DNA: TGTGCCAGCAGTTTGGGATCGCTGGGGGGTGGCTACACCTTC
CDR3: CASSLGSLGGGYTF

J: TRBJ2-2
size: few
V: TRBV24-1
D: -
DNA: TGTGCCACCAGTGATTTTGCAGGGGACACCGGGGAGCTGTTTTTT
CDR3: CATSDFAGDTGELFF

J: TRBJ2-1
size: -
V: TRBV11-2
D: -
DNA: TGTGCCAGCAGCCCCGAAAACAATGAGCAGTTCTTC
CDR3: CASSPENNEQFF

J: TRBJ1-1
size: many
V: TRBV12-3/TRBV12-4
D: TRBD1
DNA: TGTGCCAGCAGTTGGGACAGGGTGGGCACTGAAGCTTTCTTT
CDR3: CASSWDRVGTEAFF

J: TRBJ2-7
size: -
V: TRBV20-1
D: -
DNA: TGCAGTGCTAGAGCCGCCGTGAACGAGCAGTACTTC
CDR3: CSARAAVNEQYF

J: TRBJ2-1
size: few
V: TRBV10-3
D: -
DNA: TGTGCCATCAGGGCGAACAATGAGCAGTTCTTC
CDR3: CAIRANNEQFF

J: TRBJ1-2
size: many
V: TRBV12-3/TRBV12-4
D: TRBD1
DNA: TGTGCCAGCAGTCAAACCCGACAGGGCGTAAACTATGGCTACACCTTC
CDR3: CASSQTRQGVNYGYTF

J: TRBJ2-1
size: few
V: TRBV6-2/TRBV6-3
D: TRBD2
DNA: TGTGCCAGCATCCGCCGTGGACTAGTCACAGAGCAGTTCTTC
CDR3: CASIRRGLVTEQFF

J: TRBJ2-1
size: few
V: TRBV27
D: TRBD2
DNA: TGTGCCAGCAGACTAGCGGGGGTCAATGAGCAGTTCTTC
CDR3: CASRLAGVNEQFF

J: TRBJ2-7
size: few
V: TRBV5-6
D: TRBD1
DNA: TGTGCCAGCACCGGGACAGGGATATACGAGCAGTACTTC
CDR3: CASTGTGIYEQYF

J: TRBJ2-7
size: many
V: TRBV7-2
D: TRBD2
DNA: TGTGCCAGCAGCTTCCCCGGGACTACCTCCGGGGAGCAGTACTTC
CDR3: CASSFPGTTSGEQYF

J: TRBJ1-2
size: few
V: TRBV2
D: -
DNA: TGTGCCAGCAGTGAAGCGCTGGTCCAAAGCAACTATGGCTACACCTTC
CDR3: CASSEALVQSNYGYTF

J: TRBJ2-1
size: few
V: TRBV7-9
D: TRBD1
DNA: TGTGCCAGCAGCTTACCCTCACAGGGGACCTACAATGAGCAGTTCTTC
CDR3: CASSLPSQGTYNEQFF

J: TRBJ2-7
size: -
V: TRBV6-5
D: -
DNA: TGTGCCAGCATGCTCAACTACGAGCAGTACTTC
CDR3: CASMLNYEQYF

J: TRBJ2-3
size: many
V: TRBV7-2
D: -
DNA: TGTGCCAGCAGCTTAGATGGTCCCCTTGATACGCAGTATTTT
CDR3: CASSLDGPLDTQYF

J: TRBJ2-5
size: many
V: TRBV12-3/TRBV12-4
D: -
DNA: TGTGCCGTGACATTAGGGCAAGAGACCCAGTACTTC
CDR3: CAVTLGQETQYF

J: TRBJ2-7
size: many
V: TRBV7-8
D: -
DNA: TGTGCCAGCAGCTTAGCGTCCAGATACGAGCAGTACTTC
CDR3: CASSLASRYEQYF

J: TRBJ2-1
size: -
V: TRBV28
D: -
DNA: TGTGCCAGCAGTTTTCCGCACCAGGTCAATGAGCAGTTCTTC
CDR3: CASSFPHQVNEQFF

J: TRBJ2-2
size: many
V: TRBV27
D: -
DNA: TGTGCCAGCAGTTCTCCCACCGGGGAGCTGTTTTTT
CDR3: CASSSPTGELFF

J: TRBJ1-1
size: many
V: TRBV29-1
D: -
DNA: TGCAGTGCCCCGATAGGGAACACTGAAGCTTTCTTT
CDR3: CSAPIGNTEAFF

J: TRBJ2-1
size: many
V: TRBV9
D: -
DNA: TGTGCCAGCAGCGTAGATCATGAGCAGTTCTTC
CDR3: CASSVDHEQFF

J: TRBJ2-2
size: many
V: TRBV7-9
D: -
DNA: TGTGCCAGCAGCCCTTCGATGGGGGACGGGGAGCTGTTTTTT
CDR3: CASSPSMGDGELFF

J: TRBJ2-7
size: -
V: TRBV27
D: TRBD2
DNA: TGTGCCAGCATTGAAGCGGGAGGCGGGTACGAGCAGTACTTC
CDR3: CASIEAGGGYEQYF